Below, 13 T cell receptor beta chains from the same sample are listed, as sequenced in a study of shared clonotypes between healthy human individuals. Clones were sequenced by immunoSEQ multiplex PCR, and TCRdb holds only the in-frame ones, with some missing. The repertoire has about 2.1 million clones, around 93% of them found once; the top ten carry under 2%. CD45RO-negative, CCR7-positively selected cells formed the naive CD8 fraction, excluding terminally differentiated effector memory CD45RA+ cells. Source material: naive CD8+ T cells from PBMCs. The receptors derive from a man aged 18 to 30 in good health. Some clones in this sample may be carry-over from other donors' samples.

The chain employs TRBV19 and TRBJ2-1; D gene uncertain. This CDR3 has 15 amino acids. Germline loops: CDR1 LNHDA, CDR2 SQIVND (reference sequence). Trimming took 1 base from V and 0 from J, leaving 7 bases between them. The CDR3 loop is CASSIVHSSYNEQFF. The CDR3 nucleotides read TGTGCCAGTAGTATAGTACACAGCTCCTACAATGAGCAGTTCTTC.

In its sample, this clone was seen once. Other DNA sequences from this sample encode an identical CDR3 as well. The chain couples TRBV27 to TRBJ1-5, with D maybe TRBD1 (5 bases). CDR1 and CDR2 from the germline V gene are MNHEY and SMNVEV (reference sequence). Between the trimmed V and J ends, which lost 6 bases and 1 base, there was a span of 13 bases. This CDR3 contains 15 residues. This chain's CDR3 is CASSLRGTSNQPQHF. CDR3 DNA sequence: TGTGCCAGCAGCCTACGGGGGACCAGCAATCAGCCCCAGCATTTT.

This clone was seen once. V gene TRBV4-1 combines with J gene TRBJ2-7; 9 positions match TRBD1. The J segment lost 5 bases and the V segment lost 4 bases, leaving 6 bases of the junction unmatched. In germline, CDR1 is MGHRA, CDR2 YSYEKL. This CDR3 region has 14 residues. The CDR3 DNA sequence: TGCGCCAGCAGCCGGACAGGGGAGCCCGACGAGCAGTACTTC. The encoded protein is CASSRTGEPDEQYF.

V and J are TRBV7-9 and TRBJ2-5; TRBD2 aligns across 7 bases. The V and J ends lost 0 bases and 5 bases, in that order; junction bases with no gene match: 12. From germline, CDR1 is SEHNR and CDR2 FQNEAQ (reference sequence). The CDR3 extends over 17 amino acids. CDR3 nucleotides: TGTGCCAGCAGCTTAGCGATCGCAGCGGGAAGTCAGGAGACCCAGTACTTC. It specifies CASSLAIAAGSQETQYF.

This rearrangement joins TRBV5-6 to TRBJ1-1; 8 nucleotides match TRBD1. The CDR3 contains 18 residues. The V gene's germline CDR1 is SGHDT and CDR2 YYEEEE. Trimming cost V 0 bases and J 1 base; bases outside gene matches: 11. The CDR3 sequence is CASSLAVQGVRPNTEAFF. CDR3 bases: TGTGCCAGCAGCTTGGCCGTACAGGGGGTACGCCCGAACACTGAAGCTTTCTTT. The full variable domain, rest sourced from reference TRBV5-6 and TRBJ1-1, is DAGVTQSPTHLIKTRGQQVTLRCSPKSGHDTVSWYQQALGQGPQFIFQYYEEEERQRGNFPDRFSGHQFPNYSSELNVNALLLGDSALYLCASSLAVQGVRPNTEAFFGQGTRLTVV.

Concerning this clone itself: The junction departs from germline at one end; a sequencing error may be responsible. Different DNA sequences within this sample yield the same CDR3. The chain is built from TRBV11-2 and TRBJ2-7; D uncertain. The CDR3 contains 11 residues. Germline V gene sequence: CDR1 SGHAT, CDR2 FQNNGV. The DNA for the CDR3 is TGTGCCAGTAGCTCCTACTACGAGCAGTACTTC. Translated: CASSSYYEQYF. The variable domain in full, with the rest retrieved from reference TRBV11-2 and TRBJ2-7, is EAGVAQSPRYKIIEKRQSVAFWCNPISGHATLYWYQQILGQGPKLLIQFQNNGVVDDSQLPKDRFSAERLKGVDSTLKIQPAKLEDSAVYLCASSSYYEQYFGPGTRLTVT.

J is TRBJ2-4 and V is TRBV21-1; no check of the table's D call, TRBD1, against the DNA was made. TRBV21-1 counts as a pseudogene. This CDR3 comprises 18 residues. The CDR3 sequence is CASSNREQGALGKNIQYF. CDR3 bases: TGTGCCAGCAGCAACCGCGAACAGGGGGCTTTAGGCAAAAACATTCAGTACTTC.

CDR3 loop: CSVEEQGGEQYF. For the CDR3, the DNA is TGCAGCGTTGAAGAGCAGGGTGGCGAGCAGTACTTC. This chain uses TRBV29-1 with TRBJ2-7; tentatively, D is TRBD1 (5 bases). This CDR3 has 12 amino acids. V was pared by 0 bases and J by 6 bases, with 9 bases between. CDR1 is SQVTM and CDR2 is ANQGSEA in the germline V gene.

The V call is TRBV28, the J call TRBJ2-7; D unresolved. The germline V and J ends were trimmed by 7 bases and 0 bases, with 19 bases remaining between them. CDR3 size: 16 residues. In germline, CDR1 is MDHEN, CDR2 SYDVKM. This chain's CDR3 is CASTSTWVPNSYEQYF. Here the CDR3 DNA reads TGTGCCAGCACCTCCACGTGGGTACCGAACTCCTACGAGCAGTACTTC.

This clone appeared a single time. The V call is TRBV5-1, the J call TRBJ2-7; D might be TRBD2 (6 bases). The CDR3 is 14 amino acids. Between the trimmed V and J ends, which lost 2 bases and 7 bases, there was a span of 16 bases. Germline V gene lookup returns CDR1 SGHRS and CDR2 YFSETQ. CDR3 bases: TGCGCCAGCAGCTTTTTTAACCGGGAGTCGGAGCAGTACTTC. The encoded protein is CASSFFNRESEQYF.

The chain combines TRBV6-5 with TRBJ1-5, with D hard to call. The CDR3 extends over 14 amino acids. The ends were cut back, 5 bases at V and 4 bases at J, with 12 bases in the middle. CDR1 MNHEY and CDR2 SVGAGI come from the germline V gene. CDR3 nucleotide sequence: TGTGCCAGCAGTCCAAACCTTGGGAATCAGCCCCAGCATTTT. The encoded protein is CASSPNLGNQPQHF.

The chain combines TRBV9 with TRBJ2-1; 8 positions agree with TRBD2. CDR1 is SGDLS, CDR2 YYNGEE, per germline. The CDR3 is 17 amino acids. V lost 3 bases to trimming and J lost 0 bases; unmatched junction nucleotides: 8. The CDR3 sequence is CASSDGTSDSSYNEQFF. For the CDR3, the DNA is TGTGCCAGCAGCGACGGGACTAGTGATAGCTCCTACAATGAGCAGTTCTTC.

Only a few counts were recorded for this clone. In the same sample, other DNA sequences code for this CDR3. The chain has TRBV9 and TRBJ2-1, with 12 positions matching TRBD2. Germline V gene lookup returns CDR1 SGDLS and CDR2 YYNGEE. With V trimmed by 2 bases and J by 7 bases, 4 bases remained unmatched. The CDR3 has 15 residues. CDR3 amino acids: CASSVGLAGTNEQFF. CDR3 DNA sequence: TGTGCCAGCAGCGTCGGACTAGCGGGAACGAATGAGCAGTTCTTC. Full variable domain (rest looked up from reference TRBV9 and TRBJ2-1): DSGVTQTPKHLITATGQRVTLRCSPRSGDLSVYWYQQSLDQGLQFLIQYYNGEERAKGNILERFSAQQFPDLHSELNLSSLELGDSALYFCASSVGLAGTNEQFFGPGTRLTVL.